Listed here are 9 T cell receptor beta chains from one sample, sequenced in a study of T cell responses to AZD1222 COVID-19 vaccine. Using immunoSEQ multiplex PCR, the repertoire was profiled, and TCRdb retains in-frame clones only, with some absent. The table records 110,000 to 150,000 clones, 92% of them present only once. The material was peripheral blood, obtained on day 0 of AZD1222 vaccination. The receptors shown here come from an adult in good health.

As DNA, the CDR3 is TGTGCCAGCAGCCTAGACAGAACCTACGAGCAGTACTTC. Amino acid sequence: CASSLDRTYEQYF. The J gene is TRBJ2-7, the V gene TRBV27; D perhaps matches TRBD1 (5 bases). The CDR3 is 13 amino acids. V lost 6 bases and J 2 bases, leaving 11 bases between the germline ends. In germline, CDR1 is MNHEY, CDR2 SMNVEV (reference sequence).

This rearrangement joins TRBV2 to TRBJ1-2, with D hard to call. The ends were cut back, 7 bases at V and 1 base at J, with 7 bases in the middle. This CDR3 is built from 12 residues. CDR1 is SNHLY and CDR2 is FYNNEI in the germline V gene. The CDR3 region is CASKEFNYGYTF. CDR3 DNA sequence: TGTGCCAGCAAAGAGTTTAACTATGGCTACACCTTC. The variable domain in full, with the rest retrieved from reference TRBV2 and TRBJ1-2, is EPEVTQTPSHQVTQMGQEVILRCVPISNHLYFYWYRQILGQKVEFLVSFYNNEISEKSEIFDDQFSVERPDGSNFTLKIRSTKLEDSAMYFCASKEFNYGYTFGSGTRLTVV.

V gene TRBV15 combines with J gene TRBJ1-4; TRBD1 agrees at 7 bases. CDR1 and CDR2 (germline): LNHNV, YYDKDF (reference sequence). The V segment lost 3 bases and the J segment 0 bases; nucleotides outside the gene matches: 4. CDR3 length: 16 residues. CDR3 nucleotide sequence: TGTGCCACCAGCAGCCGACAGGGCGCAACTAATGAAAAACTGTTTTTT. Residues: CATSSRQGATNEKLFF.

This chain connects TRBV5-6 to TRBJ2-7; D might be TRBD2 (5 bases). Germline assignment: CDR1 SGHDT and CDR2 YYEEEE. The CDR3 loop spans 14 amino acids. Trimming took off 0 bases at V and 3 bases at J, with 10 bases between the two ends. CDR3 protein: CASSLASSFYEQYF. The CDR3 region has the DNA TGTGCCAGCAGCTTGGCCTCTAGCTTCTACGAGCAGTACTTC.

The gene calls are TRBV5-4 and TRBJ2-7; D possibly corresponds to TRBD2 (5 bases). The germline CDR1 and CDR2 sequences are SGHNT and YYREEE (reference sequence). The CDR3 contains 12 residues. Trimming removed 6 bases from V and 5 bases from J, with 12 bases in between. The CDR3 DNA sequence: TGTGCCAGCAAGAGGGAGAAGGACGAGCAGTACTTC. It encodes CASKREKDEQYF. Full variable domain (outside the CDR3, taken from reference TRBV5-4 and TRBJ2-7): ETGVTQSPTHLIKTRGQQVTLRCSSQSGHNTVSWYQQALGQGPQFIFQYYREEENGRGNFPPRFSGLQFPNYSSELNVNALELDDSALYLCASKREKDEQYFGPGTRLTVT.

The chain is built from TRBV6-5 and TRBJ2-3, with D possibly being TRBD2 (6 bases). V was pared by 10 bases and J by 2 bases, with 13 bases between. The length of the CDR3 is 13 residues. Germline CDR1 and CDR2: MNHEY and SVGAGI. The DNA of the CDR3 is TGTGCCACATTAGCGGAGTACACAGATACGCAGTATTTT. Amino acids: CATLAEYTDTQYF.

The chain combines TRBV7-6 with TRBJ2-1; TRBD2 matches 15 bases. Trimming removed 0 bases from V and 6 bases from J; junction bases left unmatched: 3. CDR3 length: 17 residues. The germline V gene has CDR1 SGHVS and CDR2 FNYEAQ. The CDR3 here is CASSLAWTSGRGNEQFF. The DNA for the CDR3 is TGTGCCAGCAGCTTAGCCTGGACTAGCGGGAGGGGCAATGAGCAGTTCTTC.

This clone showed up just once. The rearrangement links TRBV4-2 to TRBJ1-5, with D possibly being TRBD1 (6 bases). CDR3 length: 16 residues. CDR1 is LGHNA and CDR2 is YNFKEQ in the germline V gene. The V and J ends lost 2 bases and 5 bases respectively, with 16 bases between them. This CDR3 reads CASSQSPGEGHQPQHF. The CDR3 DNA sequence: TGTGCCAGCAGCCAAAGTCCAGGGGAGGGACATCAGCCCCAGCATTTT.

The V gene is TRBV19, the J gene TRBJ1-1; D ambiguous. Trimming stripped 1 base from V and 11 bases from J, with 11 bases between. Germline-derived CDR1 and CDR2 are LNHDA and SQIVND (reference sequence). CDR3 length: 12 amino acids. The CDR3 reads CASSIGVGAAFF. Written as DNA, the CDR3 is TGTGCCAGTAGTATAGGCGTGGGAGCGGCTTTCTTT.